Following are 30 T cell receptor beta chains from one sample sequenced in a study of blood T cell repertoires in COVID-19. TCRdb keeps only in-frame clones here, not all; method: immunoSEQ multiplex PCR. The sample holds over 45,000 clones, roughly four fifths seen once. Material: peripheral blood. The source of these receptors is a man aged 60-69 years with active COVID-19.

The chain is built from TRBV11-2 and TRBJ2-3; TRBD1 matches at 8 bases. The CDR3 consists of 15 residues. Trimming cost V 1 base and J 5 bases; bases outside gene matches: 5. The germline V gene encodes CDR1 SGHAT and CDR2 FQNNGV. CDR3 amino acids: CASSLVTGEQDTQYF. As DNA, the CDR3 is TGTGCCAGCAGCTTAGTGACAGGGGAACAAGATACGCAGTATTTT.

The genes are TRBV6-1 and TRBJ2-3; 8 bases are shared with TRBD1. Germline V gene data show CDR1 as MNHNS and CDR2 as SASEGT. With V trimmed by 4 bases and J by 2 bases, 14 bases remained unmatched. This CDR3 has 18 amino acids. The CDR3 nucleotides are TGTGCCAGCAGTGGCAGGGACAGGACTCTCGGTTACACAGATACGCAGTATTTT. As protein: CASSGRDRTLGYTDTQYF.

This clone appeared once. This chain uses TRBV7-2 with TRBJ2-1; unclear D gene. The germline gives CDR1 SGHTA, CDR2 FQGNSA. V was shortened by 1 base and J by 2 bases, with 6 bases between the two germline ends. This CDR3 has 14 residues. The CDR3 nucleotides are TGTGCCAGCAGCTTAGGCGCTACCTACAATGAGCAGTTCTTC. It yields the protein CASSLGATYNEQFF.

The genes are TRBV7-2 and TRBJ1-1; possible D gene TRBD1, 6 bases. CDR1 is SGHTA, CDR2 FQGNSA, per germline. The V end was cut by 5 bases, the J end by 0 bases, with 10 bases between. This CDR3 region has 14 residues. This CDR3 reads CASSQQGMNTEAFF. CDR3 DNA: TGTGCCAGCAGCCAACAGGGAATGAACACTGAAGCTTTCTTT.

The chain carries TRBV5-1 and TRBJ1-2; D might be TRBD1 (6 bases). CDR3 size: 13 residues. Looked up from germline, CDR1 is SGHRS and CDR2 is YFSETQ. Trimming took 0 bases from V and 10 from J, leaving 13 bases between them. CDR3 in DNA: TGCGCCAGCAGCTTGGTCTCGGACAGTCCCTACACCTTC. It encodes CASSLVSDSPYTF.

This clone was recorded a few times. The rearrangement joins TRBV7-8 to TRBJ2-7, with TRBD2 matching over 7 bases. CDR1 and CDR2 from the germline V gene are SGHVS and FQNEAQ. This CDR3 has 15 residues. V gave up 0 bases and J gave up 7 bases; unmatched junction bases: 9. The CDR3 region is CASSLAAGARGEQYF. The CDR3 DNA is TGTGCCAGCAGCTTAGCGGCGGGAGCCCGCGGGGAGCAGTACTTC.

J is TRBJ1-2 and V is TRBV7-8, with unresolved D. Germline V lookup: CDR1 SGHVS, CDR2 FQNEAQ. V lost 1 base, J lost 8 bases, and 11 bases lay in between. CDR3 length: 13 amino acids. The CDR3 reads CASSLEVGGGYTF. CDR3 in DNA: TGTGCCAGCAGCTTAGAAGTGGGAGGCGGCTACACCTTC.

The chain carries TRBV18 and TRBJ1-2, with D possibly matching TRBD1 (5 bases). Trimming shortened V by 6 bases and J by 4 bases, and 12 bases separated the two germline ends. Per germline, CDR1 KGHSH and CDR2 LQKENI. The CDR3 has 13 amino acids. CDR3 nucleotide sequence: TGTGCCAGCTCGCCGGAGGGACGCTATGGCTACACCTTC. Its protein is CASSPEGRYGYTF.

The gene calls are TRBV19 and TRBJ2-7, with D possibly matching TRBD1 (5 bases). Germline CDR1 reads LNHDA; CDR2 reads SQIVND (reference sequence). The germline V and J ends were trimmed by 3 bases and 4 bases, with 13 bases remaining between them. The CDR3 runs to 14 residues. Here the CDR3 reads CASSIHDRFYEQYF. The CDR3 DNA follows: TGTGCCAGTAGTATTCACGACAGATTTTACGAGCAGTACTTC.

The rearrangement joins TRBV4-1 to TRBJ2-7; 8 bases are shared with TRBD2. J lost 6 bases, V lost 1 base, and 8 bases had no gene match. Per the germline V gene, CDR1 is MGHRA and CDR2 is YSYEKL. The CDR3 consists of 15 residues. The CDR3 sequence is CASSQVSGGLIEQYF. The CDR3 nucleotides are TGCGCCAGCAGCCAAGTCTCGGGGGGGCTGATCGAGCAGTACTTC.

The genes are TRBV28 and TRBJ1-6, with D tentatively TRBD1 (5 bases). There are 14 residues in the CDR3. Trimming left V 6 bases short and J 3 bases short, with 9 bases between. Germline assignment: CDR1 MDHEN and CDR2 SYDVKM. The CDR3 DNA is TGTGCCAGCAGATTGGGACTCTATAATTCACCCCTCCACTTT. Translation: CASRLGLYNSPLHF.

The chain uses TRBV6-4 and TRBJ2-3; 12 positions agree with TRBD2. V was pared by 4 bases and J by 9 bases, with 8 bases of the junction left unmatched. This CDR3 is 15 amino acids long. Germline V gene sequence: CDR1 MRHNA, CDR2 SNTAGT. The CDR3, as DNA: TGTGCCAGCAGTGCGGCTAGCGGGGGGGCGAACACGCAGTATTTT. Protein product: CASSAASGGANTQYF.

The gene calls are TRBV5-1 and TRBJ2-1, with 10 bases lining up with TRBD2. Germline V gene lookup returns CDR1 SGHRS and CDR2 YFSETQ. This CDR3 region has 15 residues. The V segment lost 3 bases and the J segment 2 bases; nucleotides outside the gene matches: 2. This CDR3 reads CASSSSGGAYNEQFF. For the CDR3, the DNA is TGCGCCAGCAGCTCGAGCGGGGGGGCCTACAATGAGCAGTTCTTC.

The CDR3 spells CSVRDRGQETQYF. The CDR3 coding sequence is TGCAGCGTTCGGGACAGGGGACAAGAGACCCAGTACTTC. This rearrangement joins TRBV29-1 to TRBJ2-5; 10 nucleotides line up with TRBD1. CDR1 SQVTM and CDR2 ANQGSEA come from the germline V gene. The CDR3 extends over 13 amino acids. Germline trimming cut 5 bases from V and 2 bases from J; bases unmatched to any gene: 2.

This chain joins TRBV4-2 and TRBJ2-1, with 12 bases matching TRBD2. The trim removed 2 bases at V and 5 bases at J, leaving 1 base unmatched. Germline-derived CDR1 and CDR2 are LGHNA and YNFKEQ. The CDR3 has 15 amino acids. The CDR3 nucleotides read TGTGCCAGCAGCCAACTAGCGGGGGGGGACAATGAGCAGTTCTTC. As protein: CASSQLAGGDNEQFF.

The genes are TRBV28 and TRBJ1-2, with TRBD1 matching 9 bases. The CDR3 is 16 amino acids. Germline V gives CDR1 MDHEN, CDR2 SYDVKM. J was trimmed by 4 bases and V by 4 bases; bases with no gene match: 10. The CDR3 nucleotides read TGTGCCAGCAGTTCTAATACAGGGGGCTTTGGCTATGGCTACACCTTC. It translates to CASSSNTGGFGYGYTF.

The CDR3 loop is CATSDPTGGEYGYTF. For the CDR3, the DNA is TGTGCCACCAGTGATCCTACAGGGGGCGAGTATGGCTACACCTTC. The V and J genes are TRBV24-1 and TRBJ1-2; 9 bases match TRBD1. The CDR3 covers 15 residues. CDR1 KGHDR and CDR2 SFDVKD come from the germline V gene. Trimming removed 3 bases from V and 5 bases from J; junction bases left unmatched: 6.

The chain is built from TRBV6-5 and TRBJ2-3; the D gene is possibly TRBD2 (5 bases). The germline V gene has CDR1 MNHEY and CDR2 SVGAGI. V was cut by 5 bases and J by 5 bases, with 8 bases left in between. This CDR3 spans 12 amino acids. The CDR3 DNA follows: TGTGCCAGCAGTCGGGGAAGAGATACGCAGTATTTT. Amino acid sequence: CASSRGRDTQYF.

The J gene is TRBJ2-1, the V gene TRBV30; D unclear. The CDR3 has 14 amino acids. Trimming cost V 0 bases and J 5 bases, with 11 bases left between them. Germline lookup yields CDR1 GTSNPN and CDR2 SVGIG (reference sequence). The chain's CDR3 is CAWSVTQINNEQFF. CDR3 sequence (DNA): TGTGCCTGGAGTGTAACGCAGATAAACAATGAGCAGTTCTTC.

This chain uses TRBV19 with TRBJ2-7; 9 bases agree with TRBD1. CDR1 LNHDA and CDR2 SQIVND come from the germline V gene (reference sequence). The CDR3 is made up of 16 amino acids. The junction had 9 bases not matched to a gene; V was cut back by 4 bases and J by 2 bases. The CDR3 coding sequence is TGTGCCAGTAGTAGGGGGCTCGGGACAGGGACCTACGAGCAGTACTTC. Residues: CASSRGLGTGTYEQYF.

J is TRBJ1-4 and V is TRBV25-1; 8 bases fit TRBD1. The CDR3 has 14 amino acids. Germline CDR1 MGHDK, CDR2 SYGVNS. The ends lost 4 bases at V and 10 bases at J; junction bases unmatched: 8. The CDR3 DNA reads TGTGCCAGCAGTGGTACGACAGGGGTGACAAAACTGTTTTTT. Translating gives CASSGTTGVTKLFF.

The CDR3 DNA reads TGTGCCAGCAGCCCCTGGTCCCCCGCGGGGGGTATTGTTACCAAGACCCAGTACTTC. Its translation is CASSPWSPAGGIVTKTQYF. The J gene is TRBJ2-5, the V gene TRBV7-2; 8 nucleotides match TRBD2. In germline, CDR1 is SGHTA, CDR2 FQGNSA. The CDR3 sequence is 19 residues long. V lost 5 bases to trimming and J lost 6 bases; unmatched junction nucleotides: 23. Together with reference TRBV7-2 and TRBJ2-5, the CDR3 gives the full variable domain: GAGVSQSPSNKVTEKGKDVELRCDPISGHTALYWYRQSLGQGLEFLIYFQGNSAPDKSGLPSDRFSAERTGGSVSTLTIQRTQQEDSAVYLCASSPWSPAGGIVTKTQYFGPGTRLLVL.

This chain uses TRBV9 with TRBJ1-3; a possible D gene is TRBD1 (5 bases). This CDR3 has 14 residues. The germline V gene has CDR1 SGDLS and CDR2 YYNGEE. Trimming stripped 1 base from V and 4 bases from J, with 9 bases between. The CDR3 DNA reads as TGTGCCAGCAGCGTATCTCCAGGGGGAAACACCATATATTTT. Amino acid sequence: CASSVSPGGNTIYF.

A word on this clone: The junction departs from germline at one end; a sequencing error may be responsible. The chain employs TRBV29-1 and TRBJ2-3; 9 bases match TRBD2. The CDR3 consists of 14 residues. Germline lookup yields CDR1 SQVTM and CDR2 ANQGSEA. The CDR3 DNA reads TGCAGTGTTGATAGCGGGGGAACATTGGGTACGCAGTATTTT. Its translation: CSVDSGGTLGTQYF.

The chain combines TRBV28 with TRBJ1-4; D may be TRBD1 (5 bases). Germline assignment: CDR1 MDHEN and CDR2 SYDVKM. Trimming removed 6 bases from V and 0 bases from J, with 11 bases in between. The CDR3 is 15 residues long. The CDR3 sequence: CASRIQVSTNEKLFF. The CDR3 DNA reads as TGTGCCAGCAGGATACAGGTTTCAACTAATGAAAAACTGTTTTTT.

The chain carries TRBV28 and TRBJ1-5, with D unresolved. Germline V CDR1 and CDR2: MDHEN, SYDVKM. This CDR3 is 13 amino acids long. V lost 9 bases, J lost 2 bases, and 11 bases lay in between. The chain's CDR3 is CASGLEGNQPQHF. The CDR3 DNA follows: TGTGCCAGTGGCCTAGAGGGCAATCAGCCCCAGCATTTT.

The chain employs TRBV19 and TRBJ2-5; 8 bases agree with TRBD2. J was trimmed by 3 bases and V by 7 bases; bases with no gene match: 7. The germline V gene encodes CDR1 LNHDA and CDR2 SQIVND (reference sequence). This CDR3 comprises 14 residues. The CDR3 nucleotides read TGTGCCAGTACCTCCGGGACTAGGAAAGAGACCCAGTACTTC. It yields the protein CASTSGTRKETQYF. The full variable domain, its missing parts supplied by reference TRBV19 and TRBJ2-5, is DGGITQSPKYLFRKEGQNVTLSCEQNLNHDAMYWYRQDPGQGLRLIYYSQIVNDFQKGDIAEGYSVSREKKESFPLTVTSAQKNPTAFYLCASTSGTRKETQYFGPGTRLLVL.

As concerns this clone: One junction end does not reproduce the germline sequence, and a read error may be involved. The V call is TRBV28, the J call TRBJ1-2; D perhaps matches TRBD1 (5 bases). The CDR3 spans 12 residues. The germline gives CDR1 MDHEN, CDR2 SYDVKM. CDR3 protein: CASSLGDYGYAF. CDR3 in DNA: TGTGCCAGCAGTTTAGGGGACTATGGCTACGCCTTC.

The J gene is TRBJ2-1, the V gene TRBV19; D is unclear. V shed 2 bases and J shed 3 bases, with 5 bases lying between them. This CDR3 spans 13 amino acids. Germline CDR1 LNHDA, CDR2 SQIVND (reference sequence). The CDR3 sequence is CASSINSYNEQFF. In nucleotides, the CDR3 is TGTGCCAGTAGTATAAACAGCTACAATGAGCAGTTCTTC.

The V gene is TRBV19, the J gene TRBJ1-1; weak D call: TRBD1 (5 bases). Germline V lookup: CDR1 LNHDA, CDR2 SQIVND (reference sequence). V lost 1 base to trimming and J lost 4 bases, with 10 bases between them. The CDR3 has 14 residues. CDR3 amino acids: CASSIVGVGTEAFF. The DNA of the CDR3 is TGTGCCAGTAGTATAGTAGGGGTGGGCACTGAAGCTTTCTTT.